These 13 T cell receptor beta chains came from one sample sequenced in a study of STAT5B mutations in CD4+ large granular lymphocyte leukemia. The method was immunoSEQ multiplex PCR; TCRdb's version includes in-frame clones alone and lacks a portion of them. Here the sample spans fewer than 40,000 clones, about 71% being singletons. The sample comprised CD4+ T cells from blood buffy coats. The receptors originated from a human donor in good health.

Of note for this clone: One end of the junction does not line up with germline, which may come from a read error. CDR3: CASSLGAGSYEQYF. The CDR3 region has the DNA TGTGCTAGCAGCTTAGGGGCGGGTTCCTACGAGCAGTACTTC. The V gene is TRBV7-7, the J gene TRBJ2-7, with D perhaps matching TRBD1 or TRBD2 (5 bases each). The CDR3 spans 14 residues. Per the germline V gene, CDR1 is SSHAT and CDR2 is FNYEAQ (reference sequence).

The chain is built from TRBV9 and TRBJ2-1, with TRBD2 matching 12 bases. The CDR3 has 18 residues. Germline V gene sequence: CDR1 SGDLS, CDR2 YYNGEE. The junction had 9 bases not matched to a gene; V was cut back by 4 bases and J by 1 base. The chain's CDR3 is CASSPFVTSGGSYNEQFF. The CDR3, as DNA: TGTGCCAGCAGCCCCTTCGTAACTAGCGGGGGGTCCTACAATGAGCAGTTCTTC.

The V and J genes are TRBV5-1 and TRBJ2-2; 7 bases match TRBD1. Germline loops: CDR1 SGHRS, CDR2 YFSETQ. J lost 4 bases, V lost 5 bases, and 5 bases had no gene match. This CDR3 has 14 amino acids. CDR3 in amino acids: CASREGAGTGELFF. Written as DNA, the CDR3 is TGCGCCAGCAGAGAGGGGGCGGGCACCGGGGAGCTGTTTTTT.

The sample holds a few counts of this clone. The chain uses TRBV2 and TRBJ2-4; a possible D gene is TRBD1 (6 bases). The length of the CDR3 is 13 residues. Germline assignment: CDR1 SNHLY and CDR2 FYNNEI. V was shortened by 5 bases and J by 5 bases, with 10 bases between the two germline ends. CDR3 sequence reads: CASSMTGENIQYF. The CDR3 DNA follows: TGTGCCAGCAGTATGACAGGAGAAAACATTCAGTACTTC.

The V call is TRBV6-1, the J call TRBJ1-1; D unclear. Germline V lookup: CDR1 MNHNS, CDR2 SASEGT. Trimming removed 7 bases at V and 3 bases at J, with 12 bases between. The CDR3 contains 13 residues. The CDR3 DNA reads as TGTGCCAGCACAGCCGGATACTACACTGAAGCTTTCTTT. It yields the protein CASTAGYYTEAFF.

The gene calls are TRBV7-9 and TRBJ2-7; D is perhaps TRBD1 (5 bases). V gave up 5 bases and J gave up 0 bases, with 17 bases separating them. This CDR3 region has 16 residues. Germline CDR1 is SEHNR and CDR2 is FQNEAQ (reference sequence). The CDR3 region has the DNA TGTGCCAGCAGCCTACGACAGTCCCCAAGCTCCTACGAGCAGTACTTC. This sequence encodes CASSLRQSPSSYEQYF.

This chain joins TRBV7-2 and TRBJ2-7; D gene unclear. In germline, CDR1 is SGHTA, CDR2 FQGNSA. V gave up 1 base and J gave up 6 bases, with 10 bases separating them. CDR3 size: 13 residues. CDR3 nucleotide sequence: TGTGCCAGCAGCTTAGGACCTGTCGGCGAGCAGTACTTC. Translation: CASSLGPVGEQYF.

The CDR3 sequence is CASSDRGNEQYF. CDR3 sequence (DNA): TGTGCCAGCAGTGACAGGGGTAACGAGCAGTACTTC. This chain joins TRBV28 and TRBJ2-7; 8 bases agree with TRBD1. V shed 5 bases, J shed 5 bases, and the junction held 2 bases outside the gene matches. The CDR3 contains 12 residues. Germline CDR1 MDHEN, CDR2 SYDVKM.

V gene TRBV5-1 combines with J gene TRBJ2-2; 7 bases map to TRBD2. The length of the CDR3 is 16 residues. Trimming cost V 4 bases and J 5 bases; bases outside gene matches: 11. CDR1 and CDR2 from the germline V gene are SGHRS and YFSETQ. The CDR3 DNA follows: TGCGCCAGCAGCCCTCCGGGCCCAGCGGGGACCGGGGAGCTGTTTTTT. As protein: CASSPPGPAGTGELFF.

CDR3 DNA: TGTGCCAGCAGCCGGCCAGGGATATATGAGCAGTTCTTC. It codes for CASSRPGIYEQFF. The chain employs TRBV27 and TRBJ2-1; D possibly corresponds to TRBD1 (5 bases). Trimming took 6 bases from V and 8 from J, leaving 14 bases between them. The V gene's germline CDR1 is MNHEY and CDR2 SMNVEV (reference sequence). The length of the CDR3 is 13 residues.

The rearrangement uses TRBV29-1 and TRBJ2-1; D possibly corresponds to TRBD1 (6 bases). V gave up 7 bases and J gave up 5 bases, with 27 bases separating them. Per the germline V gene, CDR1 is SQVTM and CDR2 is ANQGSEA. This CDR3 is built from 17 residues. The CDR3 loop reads CSAHRLDSIRGHNEQFF. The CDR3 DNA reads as TGCAGCGCACACCGATTGGACAGCATAAGGGGTCACAATGAGCAGTTCTTC.

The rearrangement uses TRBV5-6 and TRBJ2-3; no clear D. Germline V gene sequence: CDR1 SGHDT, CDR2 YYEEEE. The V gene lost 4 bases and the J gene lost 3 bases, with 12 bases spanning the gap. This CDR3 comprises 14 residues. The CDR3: CASSLITETDTQYF. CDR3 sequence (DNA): TGTGCCAGCAGCCTCATTACGGAGACAGATACGCAGTATTTT. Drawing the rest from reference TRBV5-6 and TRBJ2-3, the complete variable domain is DAGVTQSPTHLIKTRGQQVTLRCSPKSGHDTVSWYQQALGQGPQFIFQYYEEEERQRGNFPDRFSGHQFPNYSSELNVNALLLGDSALYLCASSLITETDTQYFGPGTRLTVL.

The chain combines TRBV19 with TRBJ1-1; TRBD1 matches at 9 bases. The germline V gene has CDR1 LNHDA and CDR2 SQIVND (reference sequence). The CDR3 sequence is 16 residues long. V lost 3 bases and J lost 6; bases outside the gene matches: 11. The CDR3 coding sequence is TGTGCCAGTAGTATCATACAGGGGGCAGTGATTGCTGAAGCTTTCTTT. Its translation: CASSIIQGAVIAEAFF.